The 4 T cell receptor beta chains below were found in one sample sequenced in a study of memory CD4+ T cells and cytomegalovirus serostatus (dated by TCRdb to the late 2010s). A FACSAria II was used to sort memory CD4+ T cells, defined as single viable CD3+CD4+CD8-CD45RO+ cells. Preparation of the library involved the immunoSEQ multiplex PCR assay. In TCRdb, the immuneACCESS table is reduced to in-frame sequences with V and J assigned. These tables do not hold every clone; where another copy was compared, an unresolved V gene accounts for under half, and the others remain unexplained. The sample yields 35,000 to 45,000 clones; around 79% were counted once. The ten largest make up approximately 0.8% of the sample. Sequenced: memory CD4+ T cells from blood. These receptors all stem from an adult in good health and CMV-seronegative.

This clone was detected a few times. J is TRBJ1-6 and V is TRBV2; D gene unclear. This CDR3 spans 12 amino acids. Germline values: CDR1 SNHLY, CDR2 FYNNEI. Trimming cost V 7 bases and J 8 bases, with 9 bases left between them. The CDR3 reads CASKVRYSPLHF. In nucleotides, the CDR3 is TGTGCCAGCAAGGTTAGGTATTCACCCCTCCACTTT.

J is TRBJ2-2 and V is TRBV30; no reliable D call. V was shortened by 0 bases and J by 5 bases, with 10 bases between the two germline ends. The CDR3 sequence is 14 residues long. CDR1 is GTSNPN and CDR2 is SVGIG in the germline V gene (reference sequence). Here the CDR3 DNA reads TGTGCCTGGAGTGTATTAGGTTTTACCGGGGAGCTGTTTTTT. Translated: CAWSVLGFTGELFF.

This clone was detected once. This sequence joins TRBV4-2 and TRBJ1-2; D perhaps matches TRBD1 (5 bases). The CDR3 totals 16 residues. Germline lookup yields CDR1 LGHNA and CDR2 YNFKEQ. Trimming removed 7 bases from V and 2 bases from J, with 20 bases in between. This chain's CDR3 is CASTTLDWDGNYGYTF. The CDR3 bases are TGTGCCAGCACGACCCTAGACTGGGACGGGAACTATGGCTACACCTTC.

This clone was counted a single time. The rearrangement uses TRBV6-4 and TRBJ1-1; no firm D call. The CDR3 loop spans 13 amino acids. The V gene lost 5 bases and the J gene lost 0 bases, with 7 bases spanning the gap. Germline V CDR1 and CDR2: MRHNA, SNTAGT. CDR3 amino acids: CASSSNLNTEAFF. CDR3 nucleotide sequence: TGTGCCAGCAGTAGCAACTTGAACACTGAAGCTTTCTTT.